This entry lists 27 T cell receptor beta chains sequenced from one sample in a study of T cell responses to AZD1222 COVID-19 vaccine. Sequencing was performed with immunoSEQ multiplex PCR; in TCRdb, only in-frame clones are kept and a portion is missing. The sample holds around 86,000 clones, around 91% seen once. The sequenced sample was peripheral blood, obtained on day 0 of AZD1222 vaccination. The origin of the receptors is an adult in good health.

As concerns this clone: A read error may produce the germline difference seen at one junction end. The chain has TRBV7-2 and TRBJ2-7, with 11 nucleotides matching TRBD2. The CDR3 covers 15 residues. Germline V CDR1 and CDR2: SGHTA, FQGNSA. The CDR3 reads CASGLRPGTSGEQYF. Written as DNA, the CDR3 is TGTGCCAGCGGCTTAAGGCCAGGGACTAGCGGCGAGCAGTACTTC.

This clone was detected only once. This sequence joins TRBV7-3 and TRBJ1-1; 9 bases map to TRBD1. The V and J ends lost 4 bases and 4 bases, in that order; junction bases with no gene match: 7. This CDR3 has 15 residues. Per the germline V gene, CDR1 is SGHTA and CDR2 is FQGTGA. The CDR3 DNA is TGTGCCAGCAGCTCCGGGGGACAGGGTGTCACTGAAGCTTTCTTT. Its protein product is CASSSGGQGVTEAFF.

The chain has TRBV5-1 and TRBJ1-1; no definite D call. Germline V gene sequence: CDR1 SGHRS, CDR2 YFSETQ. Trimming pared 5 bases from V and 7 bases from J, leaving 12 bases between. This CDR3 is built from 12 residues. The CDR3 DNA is TGCGCCAGCAGGGCACATGTAGGTGAAGCTTTCTTT. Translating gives CASRAHVGEAFF.

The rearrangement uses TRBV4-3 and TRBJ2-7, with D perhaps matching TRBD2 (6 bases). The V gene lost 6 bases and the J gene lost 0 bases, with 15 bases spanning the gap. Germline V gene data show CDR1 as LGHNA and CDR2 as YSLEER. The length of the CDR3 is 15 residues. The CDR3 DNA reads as TGCGCCAGCAGACCCCGGCTGGGGGGCTCCTACGAGCAGTACTTC. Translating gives CASRPRLGGSYEQYF.

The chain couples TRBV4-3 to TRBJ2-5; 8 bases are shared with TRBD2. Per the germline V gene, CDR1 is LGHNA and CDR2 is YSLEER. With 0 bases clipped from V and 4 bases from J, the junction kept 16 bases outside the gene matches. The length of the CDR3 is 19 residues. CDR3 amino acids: CASSQESRWSTGGPETQYF. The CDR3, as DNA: TGCGCCAGCAGCCAAGAAAGTCGGTGGAGTACGGGGGGGCCAGAGACCCAGTACTTC.

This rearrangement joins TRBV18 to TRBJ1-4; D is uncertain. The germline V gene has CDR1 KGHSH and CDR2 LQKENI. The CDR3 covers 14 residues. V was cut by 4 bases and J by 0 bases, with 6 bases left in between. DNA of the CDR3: TGTGCCAGCTCACAGGCACCAACTAATGAAAAACTGTTTTTT. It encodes CASSQAPTNEKLFF.

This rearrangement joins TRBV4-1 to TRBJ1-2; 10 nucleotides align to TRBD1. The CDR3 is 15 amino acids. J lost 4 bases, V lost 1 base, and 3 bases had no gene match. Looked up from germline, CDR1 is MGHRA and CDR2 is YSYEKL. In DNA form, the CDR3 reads TGCGCCAGCAGCCAAGTGGGACAGGGGAGCTATGGCTACACCTTC. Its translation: CASSQVGQGSYGYTF.

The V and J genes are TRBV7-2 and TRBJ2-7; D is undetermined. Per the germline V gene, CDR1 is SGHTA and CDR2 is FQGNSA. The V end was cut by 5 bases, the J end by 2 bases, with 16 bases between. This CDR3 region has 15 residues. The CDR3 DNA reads TGTGCCAGCAGCCTGCCGTCCAGGTCCCCCTACGAGCAGTACTTC. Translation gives CASSLPSRSPYEQYF.

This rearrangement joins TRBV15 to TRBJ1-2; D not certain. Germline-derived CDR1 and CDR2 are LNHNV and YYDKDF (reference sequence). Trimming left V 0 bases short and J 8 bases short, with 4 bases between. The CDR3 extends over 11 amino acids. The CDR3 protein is CATSRDDGYTF. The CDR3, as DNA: TGTGCCACCAGCAGAGATGACGGCTACACCTTC.

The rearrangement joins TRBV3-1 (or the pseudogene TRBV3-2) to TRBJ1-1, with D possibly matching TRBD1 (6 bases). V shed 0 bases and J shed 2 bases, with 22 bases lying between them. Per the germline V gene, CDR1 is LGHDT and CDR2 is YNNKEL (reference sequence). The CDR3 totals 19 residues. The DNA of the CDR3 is TGTGCCAGCAGCCAAGATCCCGAGGGGGGATCGGTCCTTAACACTGAAGCTTTCTTT. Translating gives CASSQDPEGGSVLNTEAFF.

CDR3 nucleotide sequence: TGTGCCACTTTGGACACGTGGGGGGGGAACACTGAAGCTTTCTTT. Translated, it gives CATLDTWGGNTEAFF. V gene TRBV7-6 combines with J gene TRBJ1-1; a weak D match, TRBD1 (5 bases). Germline-derived CDR1 and CDR2 are SGHVS and FNYEAQ. The ends were cut back, 10 bases at V and 1 base at J, with 19 bases in the middle. The CDR3 sequence is 15 residues long.

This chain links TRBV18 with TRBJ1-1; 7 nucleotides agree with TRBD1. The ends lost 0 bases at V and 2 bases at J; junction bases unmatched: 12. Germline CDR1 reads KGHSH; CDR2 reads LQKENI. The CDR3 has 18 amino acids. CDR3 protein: CASSPPAGSRGRNTEAFF. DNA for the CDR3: TGTGCCAGCTCACCACCGGCGGGGTCCAGGGGGAGAAACACTGAAGCTTTCTTT. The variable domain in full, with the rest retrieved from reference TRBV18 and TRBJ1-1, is NAGVMQNPRHLVRRRGQEARLRCSPMKGHSHVYWYRQLPEEGLKFMVYLQKENIIDESGMPKERFSAEFPKEGPSILRIQQVVRGDSAAYFCASSPPAGSRGRNTEAFFGQGTRLTVV.

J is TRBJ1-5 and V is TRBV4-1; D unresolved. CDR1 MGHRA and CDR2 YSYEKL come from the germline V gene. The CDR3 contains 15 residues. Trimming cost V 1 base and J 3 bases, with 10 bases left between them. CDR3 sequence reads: CASSQVRVSNQPQHF. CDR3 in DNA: TGCGCCAGCAGCCAAGTAAGGGTCTCCAATCAGCCCCAGCATTTT.

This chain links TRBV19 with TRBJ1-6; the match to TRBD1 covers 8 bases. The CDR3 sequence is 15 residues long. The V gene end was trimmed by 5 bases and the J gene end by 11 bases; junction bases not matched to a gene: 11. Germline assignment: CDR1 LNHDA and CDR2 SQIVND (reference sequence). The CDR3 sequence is CASSPLDREIPPLHF. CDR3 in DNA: TGTGCCAGTAGTCCATTGGACAGGGAGATCCCACCCCTCCACTTT.

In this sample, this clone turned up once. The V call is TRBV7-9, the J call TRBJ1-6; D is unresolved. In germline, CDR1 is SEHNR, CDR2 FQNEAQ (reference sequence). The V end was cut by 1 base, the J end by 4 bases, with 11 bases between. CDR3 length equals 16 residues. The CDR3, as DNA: TGTGCCAGCAGCTTAGAGGGCCAGCCTTATAATTCACCCCTCCACTTT. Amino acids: CASSLEGQPYNSPLHF. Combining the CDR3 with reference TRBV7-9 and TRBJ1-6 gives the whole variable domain DTGVSQNPRHKITKRGQNVTFRCDPISEHNRLYWYRQTLGQGPEFLTYFQNEAQLEKSRLLSDRFSAERPKGSFSTLEIQRTEQGDSAMYLCASSLEGQPYNSPLHFGNGTRLTVT.

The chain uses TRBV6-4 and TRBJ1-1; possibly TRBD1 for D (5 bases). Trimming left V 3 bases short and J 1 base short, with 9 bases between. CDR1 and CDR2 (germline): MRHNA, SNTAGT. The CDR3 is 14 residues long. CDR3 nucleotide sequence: TGTGCCAGCAGTGATACGGACAAGAACACTGAAGCTTTCTTT. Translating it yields CASSDTDKNTEAFF.

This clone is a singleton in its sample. The CDR3 loop reads CASSYSSGHTEAFF. CDR3 nucleotides: TGTGCCAGCAGTTACTCGTCGGGACACACTGAAGCTTTCTTT. This chain links TRBV6-5 with TRBJ1-1; a weak D match, TRBD1 (5 bases). Looked up from germline, CDR1 is MNHEY and CDR2 is SVGAGI. The CDR3 runs 14 residues. The V end was cut by 0 bases, the J end by 3 bases, with 8 bases between.

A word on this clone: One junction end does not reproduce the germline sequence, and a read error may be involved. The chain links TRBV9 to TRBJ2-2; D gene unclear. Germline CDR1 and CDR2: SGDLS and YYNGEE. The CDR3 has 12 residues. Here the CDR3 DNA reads TGTGCCAGCAGCCCCCTCACCGGTGAGCTGTTTTTT. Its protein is CASSPLTGELFF.

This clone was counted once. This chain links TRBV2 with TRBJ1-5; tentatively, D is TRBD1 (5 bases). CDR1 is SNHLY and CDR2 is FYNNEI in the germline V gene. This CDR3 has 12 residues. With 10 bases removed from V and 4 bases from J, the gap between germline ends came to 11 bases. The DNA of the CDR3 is TGTGCCACCCAGGAGGGGAATCAGCCCCAGCATTTT. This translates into CATQEGNQPQHF.

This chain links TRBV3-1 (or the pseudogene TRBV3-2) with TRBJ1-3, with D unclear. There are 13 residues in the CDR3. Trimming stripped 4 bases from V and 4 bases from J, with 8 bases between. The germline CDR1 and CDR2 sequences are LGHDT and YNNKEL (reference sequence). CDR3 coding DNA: TGTGCCAGCAGCCTCGAACGGGGAAACACCATATATTTT. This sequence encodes CASSLERGNTIYF.

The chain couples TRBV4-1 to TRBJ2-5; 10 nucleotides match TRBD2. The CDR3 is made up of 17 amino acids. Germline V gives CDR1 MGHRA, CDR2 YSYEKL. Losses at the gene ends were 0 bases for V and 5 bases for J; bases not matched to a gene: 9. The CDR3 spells CASSQEGAGGPGETQYF. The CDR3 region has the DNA TGCGCCAGCAGCCAAGAAGGAGCGGGGGGGCCGGGGGAGACCCAGTACTTC.

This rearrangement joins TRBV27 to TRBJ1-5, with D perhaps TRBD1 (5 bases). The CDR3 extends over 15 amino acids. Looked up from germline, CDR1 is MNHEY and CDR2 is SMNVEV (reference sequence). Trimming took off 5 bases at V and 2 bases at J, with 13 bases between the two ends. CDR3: CASSPLGAGNQPQHF. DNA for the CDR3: TGTGCCAGCAGTCCCCTAGGGGCCGGCAATCAGCCCCAGCATTTT.

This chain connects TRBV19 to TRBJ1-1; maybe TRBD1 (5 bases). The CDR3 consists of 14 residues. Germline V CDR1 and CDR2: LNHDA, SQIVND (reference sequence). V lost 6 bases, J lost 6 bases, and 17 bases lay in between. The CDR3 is CASRQDGRTAEAFF. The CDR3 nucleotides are TGTGCCAGTAGACAGGACGGACGAACGGCTGAAGCTTTCTTT.

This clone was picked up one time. The CDR3 loop is CASSKPGLAGGSSYEQYF. CDR3 sequence (DNA): TGTGCCAGCAGCAAGCCGGGACTAGCGGGGGGTAGCTCCTACGAGCAGTACTTC. V gene TRBV5-6 combines with J gene TRBJ2-7, with 15 bases lining up with TRBD2. This CDR3 comprises 18 residues. With V trimmed by 4 bases and J by 0 bases, 8 bases remained unmatched. CDR1 and CDR2 (germline): SGHDT, YYEEEE.

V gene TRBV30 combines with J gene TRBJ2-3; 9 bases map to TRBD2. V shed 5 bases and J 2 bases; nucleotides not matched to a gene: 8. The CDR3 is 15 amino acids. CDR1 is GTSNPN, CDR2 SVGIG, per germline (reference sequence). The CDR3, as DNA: TGTGCCTGGGGAAGCGGGGGGCCGAACACAGATACGCAGTATTTT. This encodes CAWGSGGPNTDTQYF.

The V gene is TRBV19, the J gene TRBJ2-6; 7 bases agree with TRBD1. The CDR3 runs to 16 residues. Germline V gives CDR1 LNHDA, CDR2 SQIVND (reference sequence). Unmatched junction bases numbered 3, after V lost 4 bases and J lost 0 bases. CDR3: CASSKGQSSGANVLTF. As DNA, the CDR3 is TGTGCCAGTAGTAAGGGACAGAGCTCTGGGGCCAACGTCCTGACTTTC.

The DNA of the CDR3 is TGTGCCAGCAGCCGGATGTATAATTCACCCCTCCACTTT. Translating it yields CASSRMYNSPLHF. The chain employs TRBV11-3 and TRBJ1-6; no clear D gene. CDR1 is SGHNT and CDR2 is YENEEA in the germline V gene. V was cut by 5 bases and J by 4 bases, with 6 bases left in between. This CDR3 is built from 13 residues.